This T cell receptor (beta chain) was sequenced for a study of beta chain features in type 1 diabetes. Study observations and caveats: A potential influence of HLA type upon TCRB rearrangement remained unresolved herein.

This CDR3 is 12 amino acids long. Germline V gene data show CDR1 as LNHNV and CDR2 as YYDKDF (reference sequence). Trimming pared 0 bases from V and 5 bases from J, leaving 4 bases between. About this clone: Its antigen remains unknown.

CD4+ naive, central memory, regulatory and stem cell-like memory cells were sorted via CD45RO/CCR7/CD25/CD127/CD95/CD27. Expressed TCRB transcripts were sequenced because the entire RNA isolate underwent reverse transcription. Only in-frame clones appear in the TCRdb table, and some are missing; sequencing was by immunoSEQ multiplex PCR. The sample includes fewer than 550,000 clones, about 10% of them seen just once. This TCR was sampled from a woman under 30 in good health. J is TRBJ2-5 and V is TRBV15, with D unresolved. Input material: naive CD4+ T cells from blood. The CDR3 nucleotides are TGTGCCACCAGCAGAGAAATTGAGACCCAGTACTTC. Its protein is CATSREIETQYF.